The 9 T cell receptor beta chains below were found in one sample sequenced in a study of cytomegalovirus exposure and HLA in healthy donors. The PCR used 60 Vbeta and 13 Jbeta primers. Repertoires were generated with immunoSEQ multiplex PCR, while TCRdb's copy carries only in-frame clones and drops some. The data show some 180,000 clones, roughly three quarters seen once. Sequenced material: PBMCs. The receptors derive from a woman in her 30s in good health and CMV-seropositive.

J is TRBJ2-5 and V is TRBV7-8; 8 nucleotides align to TRBD1. This CDR3 is 15 amino acids long. Germline CDR1 SGHVS, CDR2 FQNEAQ. Trimming took 1 base from V and 5 from J; bases not matched to a gene: 6. The CDR3 spells CASSLGQGAGETQYF. Here the CDR3 DNA reads TGTGCCAGCAGCTTAGGGCAGGGGGCGGGTGAGACCCAGTACTTC.

This clone was picked up one time. V gene TRBV10-3 combines with J gene TRBJ1-2; maybe TRBD1 (5 bases). Germline CDR1 reads ENHRY; CDR2 reads SYGVKD. Trimming shortened V by 6 bases and J by 3 bases, and 14 bases separated the two germline ends. The CDR3 extends over 14 amino acids. The CDR3 region is CAIRIRGGDYGYTF. The CDR3 nucleotides read TGTGCCATCAGGATTAGGGGAGGCGACTATGGCTACACCTTC.

This clone was observed once. The rearrangement joins TRBV7-9 to TRBJ2-5, with 10 bases lining up with TRBD2. This CDR3 comprises 17 residues. Germline V gene lookup returns CDR1 SEHNR and CDR2 FQNEAQ (reference sequence). Trimming cost V 5 bases and J 2 bases; bases outside gene matches: 11. The CDR3 sequence is CASSPVSGGARQETQYF. CDR3 DNA sequence: TGTGCCAGCAGCCCTGTGAGCGGGGGGGCGAGGCAAGAGACCCAGTACTTC. Together with reference TRBV7-9 and TRBJ2-5, the CDR3 gives the full variable domain: DTGVSQNPRHKITKRGQNVTFRCDPISEHNRLYWYRQTLGQGPEFLTYFQNEAQLEKSRLLSDRFSAERPKGSFSTLEIQRTEQGDSAMYLCASSPVSGGARQETQYFGPGTRLLVL.

J is TRBJ2-7 and V is TRBV7-8, with D possibly being TRBD1 (5 bases). V dropped 1 base and J dropped 3 bases, with 16 bases sitting between them. The CDR3 is 16 residues long. In germline, CDR1 is SGHVS, CDR2 FQNEAQ. The chain's CDR3 is CASSLVKGRFVYEQYF. CDR3 in DNA: TGTGCCAGCAGCTTAGTTAAGGGGCGGTTTGTCTACGAGCAGTACTTC.

The chain recombines TRBV5-1 with TRBJ2-7; 7 nucleotides line up with TRBD1. CDR3 size: 14 residues. After removal of 1 base from V and 3 bases from J, the junction contained 4 bases not matched to a gene. The germline V gene encodes CDR1 SGHRS and CDR2 YFSETQ. The CDR3 here is CASSLTGVVYEQYF. The CDR3 DNA is TGCGCCAGCAGCTTGACAGGGGTTGTCTACGAGCAGTACTTC. Supplemented by reference TRBV5-1 and TRBJ2-7, the full variable domain reads KAGVTQTPRYLIKTRGQQVTLSCSPISGHRSVSWYQQTPGQGLQFLFEYFSETQRNKGNFPGRFSGRQFSNSRSEMNVSTLELGDSALYLCASSLTGVVYEQYFGPGTRLTVT.

In the case of this clone: Other DNA sequences in the sample encode the same CDR3. V is TRBV7-2 and J is TRBJ2-5, with D tentatively TRBD2 (7 bases). The V end was cut by 0 bases, the J end by 2 bases, with 16 bases between. Germline V gene data show CDR1 as SGHTA and CDR2 as FQGNSA. CDR3 length equals 17 residues. DNA of the CDR3: TGTGCCAGCAGCTTAGCGCTAAGGGGGGGGCGGCAAGAGACCCAGTACTTC. It codes for CASSLALRGGRQETQYF.

The J gene is TRBJ1-1, the V gene TRBV6-6; D is undetermined. V was clipped by 0 bases and J by 9 bases, with 11 bases between them. The CDR3 is 13 residues long. CDR1 MNHNY and CDR2 SVGAGI come from the germline V gene (reference sequence). The CDR3 nucleotides are TGTGCCAGCAGTTACTCGGTTGTTGAGCAAGCTTTCTTT. It encodes CASSYSVVEQAFF.

V gene TRBV9 combines with J gene TRBJ1-1; D ambiguous. This CDR3 region has 14 residues. V was shortened by 4 bases and J by 4 bases, with 14 bases between the two germline ends. Per the germline V gene, CDR1 is SGDLS and CDR2 is YYNGEE. Written as DNA, the CDR3 is TGTGCCAGCAGCTCCGAGGCTGCCAGCACTGAAGCTTTCTTT. It is translated as CASSSEAASTEAFF.

J is TRBJ1-5 and V is TRBV4-1; 7 bases align to TRBD1. The CDR3 contains 14 residues. Germline V gene sequence: CDR1 MGHRA, CDR2 YSYEKL. Trimming removed 4 bases from V and 1 base from J; junction bases left unmatched: 1. The CDR3 reads CASSLQGSNQPQHF. CDR3 sequence (DNA): TGCGCCAGCAGCCTACAGGGGAGCAATCAGCCCCAGCATTTT.